This T cell receptor beta chain is drawn from a study of T cells in Graves' hyperthyroidism and ophthalmopathy (dated by TCRdb to about 2019). Study-level background: Peripheral blood samples were taken at initial diagnosis, before any treatment was given. Prospective prediction of ophthalmopathy was tested in an independent validation cohort consisting of some 20 hyperthyroidism patients and approximately 16 patients who later progressed to ophthalmopathy. The study also compared thyroid tissue and blood T-cell repertoires from more than 5 Graves' hyperthyroidism patients. After sampling, hyperthyroidism patients received methimazole starting at 30 mg daily, and ophthalmopathy patients received high-dose intravenous methylprednisolone. To identify TCR V-J signatures that set the groups apart, the researchers used a discovery cohort of 100 patients, made up of around 40 with Graves' ophthalmopathy and 57 with stable Graves' hyperthyroidism. The 95 to 100 discovery patients were randomly divided into training and test sets at a 7:3 ratio. According to the paper, TCR Vbeta CDR3 sequencing was carried out on over 130 peripheral blood samples, which came from approximately 41 ophthalmopathy, fewer than 80 hyperthyroidism and roughly 17 progressor patients.

The TCR beta CDR3 regions were amplified from RNA transcripts. A first-round RT-PCR of the TCR CDR3 used the HTBI primer set with the Qiagen OneStep RT-PCR kit. Libraries were constructed in a second round of multiplex PCR, after which size selection and purification were carried out. Paired-end sequencing of the libraries was performed with 100 bp reads on an Illumina HiSeq2000. As for the authors' bioinformatics: SOAPnuke was used to process the raw data, removing reads that contained adapters or uncalled bases, had a mean Phred below 15, or lacked an exact match to the constant primer or identifier. High-quality paired reads were merged with COPE v1.2.5, and unique nucleotide sequences were defined as clonotypes. Clonotypes were aligned to IMGT TRBV, TRBD and TRBJ reference segments using MiTCR v1.1. The analysis included only V-J combinations with a frequency above 0.0001, which together covered more than 98% of the repertoires. The TCS score was defined as the ratio of F50 (clonal expansion) to E x V (chaos), calculated using BLOSUM62-based TCRdist between CDR3 peptides within each V-J. Welch's t-statistics and random forest reduced 450 to 600 V-J features to about 13, which were used in a naive Bayes classifier (R e1071). Starting from the raw public reads, TCRdb applied fastp trimming at Q25, assembled clones with MiXCR and retained in-frame beta chains. Each record represents a unique CDR3 protein, reported with the most common genes and DNA among its rows. The V and J calls, along with clone size, are taken from TCRdb and not from the paper's own processing. The sample table contains a few hundred thousand distinct CDR3 sequences; only one count was recorded for about 15% of them. About 14% of the sample is taken by the ten largest.

Stable Graves' hyperthyroidism was defined as the absence of progression to ophthalmopathy over 18 months of follow-up. The hyperthyroidism patients were between 18 and 65 years old and newly diagnosed, with a disease duration of less than 2 months. Any patient with an uncontrolled infection, another autoimmune disease, pregnancy or lactation was excluded. Diagnoses were established on the basis of clinical symptoms, serum thyroxine and TRAb, thyroid ultrasound, and orbital computed tomography. PBMCs were isolated from around 10 ml of fresh peripheral blood by Ficoll-Paque density gradient centrifugation. Total RNA was extracted using Trizol reagent, and RNA quality was assessed on an Agilent 2100 Bioanalyzer. This clonotype showed up many times. Its antigen has not been determined. Base qualities are not provided; no much larger clone lies one nucleotide away. What the study reported, not specific to this receptor: No statistical method was used to set the sample size in advance, and investigators knew the group allocation. Blood samples also contained most of the expanded thyroid clonotypes (frequency above 0.001), which suggests that blood repertoires may reflect thyroid immune responses. In validation, the model predicted progression to ophthalmopathy with around 71% sensitivity and 72% to 85% specificity, a median of roughly seven months before onset. Ophthalmopathy was separated from stable hyperthyroidism by a 13 V-J signature model, with 85% to 90% sensitivity and about 81% specificity obtained in cross-validation and 80%/75% obtained in testing.

CDR1 SNHLY and CDR2 FYNNEI were looked up in the germline V gene. The CDR3 runs 14 residues from the cysteine to the phenylalanine. Left in the record is the CDR3 DNA by itself, 42 bases read in frame from the first base. Trimming costs V 8 bases and J 1 base, and their ends lie 13 bases apart. The sample comprised blood. In this chain, TRBV2 is recombined with TRBJ2-3; the best D guess is TRBD1, with 8 bases matching. This clonotype was sampled from a woman aged 40 to 50 with Graves' hyperthyroidism. The nucleotide sequence reads TGTGCCAGCCACAGGGGGGGCGGCACAGATACGCAGTATTTT. Protein translation: CASHRGGGTDTQYF.